The rows below give T cell receptor beta chains drawn from one sample of a study of shared clonotypes between healthy human individuals. TCRdb's copy holds only in-frame clones and misses some; the assay was immunoSEQ multiplex PCR. The table includes around 610,000 clones, approximately 96% detected once. Sequencing was performed on naive CD8+ T cells sorted from blood. Receptors were obtained from a woman aged 25-40 years in good health. Each CDR3 is given with its conserved first and last residue. A D gene is named only where the DNA matches it firmly. Expanded clones are given a class, and other clones once, few, many or no size at all.

d_gene: NA; v_gene: TRBV27; abundance: NA; j_gene: TRBJ2-3; CDR3nt: TGTGCCAGCAGTTTCTGGCAGGGAGGTCGAGATACGCAGTATTTT; CDR3aa: CASSFWQGGRDTQYF
d_gene: NA; v_gene: TRBV7-9; abundance: NA; j_gene: TRBJ2-3; CDR3nt: TGTGCCAGCAGCTCATGGGACAGCACAGATACGCAGTATTTT; CDR3aa: CASSSWDSTDTQYF
d_gene: TRBD1; v_gene: TRBV27; abundance: NA; j_gene: TRBJ1-5; CDR3nt: TGTGCCAGCAGTCCGGGACAGAACAATCAGCCCCAGCATTTT; CDR3aa: CASSPGQNNQPQHF
d_gene: TRBD1; v_gene: TRBV27; abundance: NA; j_gene: TRBJ1-1; CDR3nt: TGTGCCAGCAGTCCGGGGGCAGAGCCTAGTACGACAGGGGCCAACACTGAAGCTTTCTTT; CDR3aa: CASSPGAEPSTTGANTEAFF
d_gene: NA; v_gene: TRBV19; abundance: NA; j_gene: TRBJ1-1; CDR3nt: TGTGCCAGTACGCTAGTCGGGGGGTACACTGAAGCTTTCTTT; CDR3aa: CASTLVGGYTEAFF
d_gene: NA; v_gene: TRBV6-5; abundance: once; j_gene: TRBJ2-1; CDR3nt: TGTGCCAGCAGTTATGGGGGCGGGAATGAGCAGTTCTTC; CDR3aa: CASSYGGGNEQFF
d_gene: TRBD1; v_gene: TRBV13; abundance: NA; j_gene: TRBJ2-7; CDR3nt: TGTGCCAGCAGCTTAAGACAGGGATTCTCCTACGAGCAGTACTTC; CDR3aa: CASSLRQGFSYEQYF
d_gene: NA; v_gene: TRBV9; abundance: NA; j_gene: TRBJ1-1; CDR3nt: TGTGCCAGCAACAGTGGGGGGAACACTGAAGCTTTCTTT; CDR3aa: CASNSGGNTEAFF
d_gene: TRBD1; v_gene: TRBV28; abundance: NA; j_gene: TRBJ2-7; CDR3nt: TGTGCCAGCAGTTTAACAGGGGGCTCGGGCGAGCAGTACTTC; CDR3aa: CASSLTGGSGEQYF
d_gene: NA; v_gene: TRBV10-2; abundance: NA; j_gene: TRBJ2-7; CDR3nt: TGCGCCAGCAGTGCCCAGGTCCAGAAGAACTCCTACGAGCAGTACTTC; CDR3aa: CASSAQVQKNSYEQYF
d_gene: NA; v_gene: TRBV14; abundance: NA; j_gene: TRBJ1-2; CDR3nt: TGTGCCAGCAGCCAAGATTTCGGCTATGGCTACACCTTC; CDR3aa: CASSQDFGYGYTF
d_gene: NA; v_gene: TRBV27; abundance: NA; j_gene: TRBJ2-7; CDR3nt: TGTGCCAGCAGTTTTCGGGGTACCGAGCAGTACTTC; CDR3aa: CASSFRGTEQYF
d_gene: NA; v_gene: TRBV11-2; abundance: NA; j_gene: TRBJ2-1; CDR3nt: TGTGCCAGTTCGATTGACAACTACAATGAGCAGTTCTTC; CDR3aa: CASSIDNYNEQFF
d_gene: NA; v_gene: TRBV9; abundance: NA; j_gene: TRBJ1-2; CDR3nt: TGTGCCAGCAGCGTAGGGGGAAATGGCTACACCTTC; CDR3aa: CASSVGGNGYTF
d_gene: TRBD1; v_gene: TRBV28; abundance: NA; j_gene: TRBJ1-2; CDR3nt: TGTGCCAGCAGTCACCGACAGGGGGTGGATGGCTACACCTTC; CDR3aa: CASSHRQGVDGYTF
d_gene: NA; v_gene: TRBV6-6; abundance: once; j_gene: TRBJ2-7; CDR3nt: TGTGCCAGCAGTAAGACAGACTACGAGCAGTACTTC; CDR3aa: CASSKTDYEQYF
d_gene: TRBD2; v_gene: TRBV5-6; abundance: NA; j_gene: TRBJ2-1; CDR3nt: TGTGCCAGCAGCTTGAATTTGCGGGGGTCCTACAATGAGCAGTTCTTC; CDR3aa: CASSLNLRGSYNEQFF
d_gene: TRBD1; v_gene: TRBV2; abundance: NA; j_gene: TRBJ2-1; CDR3nt: TGTGCCAGCACATCCGGGACAGGGTACATCTTC; CDR3aa: CASTSGTGYIF
d_gene: NA; v_gene: TRBV28; abundance: NA; j_gene: TRBJ2-7; CDR3nt: TGTGCCAGCAGTCCCTCTCTGTGGCCCTTCGACTTC; CDR3aa: CASSPSLWPFDF
d_gene: NA; v_gene: TRBV19; abundance: NA; j_gene: TRBJ2-2; CDR3nt: TGTGCCAGTAGTAAGGGCTGGCCCTCGAACACCGGGGAGCTGTTTTTT; CDR3aa: CASSKGWPSNTGELFF
d_gene: NA; v_gene: TRBV4-1; abundance: once; j_gene: TRBJ1-2; CDR3nt: TGCGCCAGCAGCCAAGTGGGCTTCTATGGCTACACCTTC; CDR3aa: CASSQVGFYGYTF
d_gene: TRBD2; v_gene: TRBV2; abundance: NA; j_gene: TRBJ2-1; CDR3nt: TGTGCCAGCATCCATTCTACTAGCGGGAGACTCAATGAGCAGTTCTTC; CDR3aa: CASIHSTSGRLNEQFF